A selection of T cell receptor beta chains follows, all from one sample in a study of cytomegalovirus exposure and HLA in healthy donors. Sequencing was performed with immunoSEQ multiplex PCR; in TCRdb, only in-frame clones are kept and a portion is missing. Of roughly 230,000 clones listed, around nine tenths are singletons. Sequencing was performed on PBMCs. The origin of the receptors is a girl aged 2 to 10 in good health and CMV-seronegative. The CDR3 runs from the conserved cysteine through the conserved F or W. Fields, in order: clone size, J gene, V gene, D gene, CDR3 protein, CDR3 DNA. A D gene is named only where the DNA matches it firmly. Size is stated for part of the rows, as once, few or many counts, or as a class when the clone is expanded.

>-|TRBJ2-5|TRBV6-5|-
CASSYYQELGGAQYF
TGTGCCAGCAGTTATTACCAAGAGCTAGGGGGGGCCCAGTACTTC
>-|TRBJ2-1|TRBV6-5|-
CASSDGGNEQFF
TGTGCCAGCAGCGACGGGGGCAATGAGCAGTTCTTC
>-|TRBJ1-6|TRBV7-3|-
CASSLTRPSPLHF
TGTGCCAGCAGCTTAACGCGGCCATCACCCCTCCACTTT
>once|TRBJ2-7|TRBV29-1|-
CSVEPGGYEQYF
TGCAGCGTCGAGCCAGGGGGGTACGAGCAGTACTTC
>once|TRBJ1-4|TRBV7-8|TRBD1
CASSSGLGQGAPLFF
TGTGCCAGCAGCTCAGGCCTGGGACAGGGGGCCCCACTGTTTTTT
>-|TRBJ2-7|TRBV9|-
CASSPRSAYEQYF
TGTGCCAGCAGCCCTCGTAGTGCCTACGAGCAGTACTTC
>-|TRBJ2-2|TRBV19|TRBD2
CASSWTSGTGELFF
TGTGCCAGTAGTTGGACTAGCGGGACCGGGGAGCTGTTTTTT
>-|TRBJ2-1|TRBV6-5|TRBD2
CASSYGSGGQGEQFF
TGTGCCAGCAGTTACGGGAGCGGGGGGCAGGGTGAGCAGTTCTTC
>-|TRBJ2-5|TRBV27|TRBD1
CASTGYAGGGVETQYF
TGTGCCAGCACGGGATATGCAGGGGGCGGCGTAGAGACCCAGTACTTC
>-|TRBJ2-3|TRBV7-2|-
CASRPALGLQTSTDTQYF
TGTGCCAGCAGACCCGCTCTGGGACTGCAGACTAGCACAGATACGCAGTATTTT
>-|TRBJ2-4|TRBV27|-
CASSAGGTFKNIQYF
TGTGCCAGCAGTGCCGGAGGGACTTTCAAAAACATTCAGTACTTC
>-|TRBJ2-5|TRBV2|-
CASSGDTQETQYF
TGTGCCAGCAGTGGGGACACCCAAGAGACCCAGTACTTC
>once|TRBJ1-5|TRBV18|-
CASSGRAQPQHF
TGTGCCAGCTCGGGGAGGGCCCAGCCCCAGCATTTT